Below, one TCR beta chain is given with its context. This sample is part of a study of blood T cell repertoires in COVID-19. In the study overall: COVID-19 samples, acute and convalescent, were from the United States, Italy and Spain. PBMCs, B-cell-depleted T cells, or T cells were the source of the cDNA or gDNA that made up the material.

Per the original data handling: Amplification with reference gene primers provided the estimates of nucleated cell counts. Assay: immunoSEQ multiplex PCR; the TCRdb copy retains only in-frame clones and omits some. V and J calls and clone size are as listed in that table; D and trimming were resolved from the DNA. The sample has 200,000 to 250,000 clones; 70% to 90% are singletons. Source material: peripheral blood. This clonotype originated in a young man who had recovered from COVID-19.

CDR3 protein: CASSFGGVGSPLHF. The CDR3 region has the DNA TGTGCCAGCAGTTTCGGGGGTGTCGGTTCACCCCTCCACTTT. The chain carries TRBV27 and TRBJ1-6; weak D call: TRBD1 (5 bases). The germline gives CDR1 MNHEY, CDR2 SMNVEV (reference sequence). The CDR3 contains 14 residues. V gave up 3 bases and J gave up 9 bases, with 12 bases separating them.